The subject of this entry is one T cell receptor (beta chain). The entry originates in a study of beta chain features in type 1 diabetes. Germline V gives CDR1 MDHEN, CDR2 SYDVKM. This CDR3 is built from 16 residues. V shed 4 bases and J shed 0 bases, with 13 bases lying between them. The investigators reverse transcribed all of the isolated RNA, so they sequenced expressed TCRB transcripts. Reads from naive, central memory and regulatory T cell samples averaged around 3.5 million. Profiling relied on immunoSEQ multiplex PCR, and the TCRdb table lists in-frame clones only, not all of them. Seen here are around 500,000 clones, over 10% observed once, and the top ten hold approximately 0.045%. Sorted cells reached over 95% purity in every population.

The receptor comes from a woman younger than 35 in good health. The sample consisted of naive CD4+ T cells from blood. The rearrangement uses TRBV28 and TRBJ2-4; perhaps TRBD2 as D (6 bases). The CDR3 spells CASSWRDYLAKNIQYF. CDR3 DNA: TGTGCCAGCAGTTGGCGGGATTACTTAGCCAAAAACATTCAGTACTTC.